What follows is one TCR beta chain and its context. This sample was included in a study of blood T cell repertoires in COVID-19. Study summary: Recovery among Cohort 3 donors was established by two negative PCRs, clearance, or symptom resolution.

Some clones are missing from TCRdb's copy, which holds only in-frame ones; the method was immunoSEQ multiplex PCR. In the table there are a few hundred thousand clones, more than 75% of which are singletons. The CDR3 contains 18 residues. J lost 6 bases, V lost 1 base, and 19 bases had no gene match. Germline values: CDR1 SGHDT, CDR2 YYEEEE. The receptor's source is a man aged 40-49 years in a cohort exposed to, infected with or recovered from COVID-19 (not recorded which). Input material: PBMCs or T cells enriched from blood (not recorded which). This chain connects TRBV5-6 to TRBJ2-7; TRBD2 aligns across 7 bases. The CDR3 sequence is CASSLWRAGRGPALEQYF. The CDR3 DNA sequence: TGTGCCAGCAGCTTGTGGAGAGCGGGAAGAGGTCCGGCTCTCGAGCAGTACTTC.